This TCR beta chain emerged from a study of T cell responses to AZD1222 COVID-19 vaccine. The study, taken as a whole, reports: CD4 TCRs associated with vaccination spanned spike, dominating at 160-218 and 743-854. Donors in the cohort were predominantly white British and more often female, and clonal diversity was possibly underestimated.

On this clone itself: Its specificity is unknown.

Sequencing used immunoSEQ multiplex PCR; TCRdb keeps in-frame clones, though not all of them. The sample lists about 88,000 clones, about 88% occurring once. The clonotype comes from an adult who received the AZD1222 COVID-19 vaccine. The sequenced sample was peripheral blood, obtained 28 days after the second AZD1222 dose.

CDR3 sequence reads: CASSEGRTDSPLHF. CDR3 coding DNA: TGCGCCAGCAGCGAGGGACGAACTGATTCACCCCTCCACTTT. The chain has TRBV5-1 and TRBJ1-6; possibly TRBD1 for D (5 bases). The V end was cut by 4 bases, the J end by 8 bases, with 13 bases between. Germline V gives CDR1 SGHRS, CDR2 YFSETQ. The length of the CDR3 is 14 residues.